This T cell receptor beta chain was captured by sequencing in a study of shared clonotypes between healthy human individuals. This CDR3 region has 15 residues. Per germline, CDR1 MNHEY and CDR2 SMNVEV (reference sequence). The junction had 3 bases not matched to a gene; V was cut back by 0 bases and J by 5 bases. Study outcomes and limitations: With several donors compared, around 5% of naive CD4 clonotypes were shared.

Several immunoSEQ 96-well plates shared each subset's DNA, each plate a replicate. The protocol was immunoSEQ multiplex PCR, while the TCRdb copy is restricted to in-frame clones and leaves out a portion. The table lists approximately 590,000 clones, around 95% of them singletons, with about 0.11% in the top ten. Comments on this clone: Its specificity is not known.

As defined, naive CD8 cells were CD45RO-negative and positively selected for CCR7, with terminally differentiated effector memory CD45RA+ cells excluded. Sequenced sample: naive CD8+ T cells sorted from blood. The source of this sequence is a woman in her 30s in good health. The rearrangement uses TRBV27 and TRBJ1-1; 10 positions agree with TRBD1. CDR3 residues: CASSLSGTGVTEAFF. The CDR3 DNA sequence: TGTGCCAGCAGTTTATCTGGGACAGGGGTTACTGAAGCTTTCTTT.